The clone carrying this T cell receptor (beta chain) is large (0.1 to 1%). The antigen is unknown. With the Oncomine TCR Beta short-read assay, DNA from cultured CD4+ T cells was sequenced. TCRdb itself ran the PCR reads through MiXCR, one entry per CDR3 protein. The data hold around 12,000 distinct CDR3 sequences, with approximately 80% observed a single time. The data are from a study of vaccination and CD4 T cells after COVID-19. Study overall: The peptides that stimulated the cells were overlapping spike peptides from SARS-CoV-2, HCoV-NL63, HCoV-OC43 and HCoV-229E. A CEFX pool, an HIV-1 Nef pool, or else no peptide went into the control cultures.

The treatment: approximately nine-day PBMC culture with coronavirus spike peptide pools or control peptides (ViraFEST assay). This CDR3 contains 15 residues. Germline V lookup: CDR1 SGHTA, CDR2 FQGNSA. V shed 5 bases and J shed 0 bases, with 12 bases lying between them. Sequencing used CD4+ T cells from blood, cultured in vitro. This clonotype originated in a human donor who had recovered from COVID-19. The rearrangement uses TRBV7-2 and TRBJ2-3; D unclear. The DNA of the CDR3 is TGTGCCAGCAGCCCTCAGTACCTTAGCACAGATACGCAGTATTTT. Translated, it gives CASSPQYLSTDTQYF.